This record covers a single T cell receptor (beta chain). Original data processing: Amplification of reference gene primers provided the estimated nucleated cell counts. Assay: immunoSEQ multiplex PCR; the TCRdb copy retains only in-frame clones and omits some. Clonal size and the V and J genes are those of that table, whereas D and trimming came from the DNA. The table has more than 60,000 clones, roughly 88% seen once; the top ten hold about 40%. This sample is drawn from a study of blood T cell repertoires in COVID-19. Study context: COVID-19 samples, acute and convalescent, were from the United States, Italy and Spain. The cDNA or gDNA used as material had been derived from T cells, B-cell-depleted T cells, or PBMCs.

Germline V gene sequence: CDR1 MDHEN, CDR2 SYDVKM. The CDR3 spans 13 residues. V was shortened by 2 bases and J by 11 bases, with 15 bases between the two germline ends. Seattle enrolled patients during active infection and tracked them longitudinally. The sequence was collected from a woman in her sixties with COVID-19, enrolled during active disease. The chain is built from TRBV28 and TRBJ1-1; D perhaps matches TRBD1 (5 bases). Sequencing was performed on peripheral blood. The CDR3 spells CASSLGTPVGAFF. CDR3 bases: TGTGCCAGCAGTTTAGGGACTCCGGTCGGCGCTTTCTTT.